The 20 T cell receptor beta chains listed next were all sequenced from one sample in a study of identical twins (dated by TCRdb to 2016 to 2017). The library was built by means of 5' RACE. The sample was run on an Illumina HiSeq 2000. Through fastp at Q25 and MiXCR, TCRdb rebuilt clones from the public reads, retaining in-frame beta chains. CDR3 protein duplicates are merged, each entry listing the most common genes and DNA. The sample table shows some 1,700,000 distinct CDR3 sequences, and roughly a third are seen once. About 0.25% of the sample goes to the ten largest clones. The specimen sequenced was cord blood. The receptor set was obtained from a newborn girl in good health.

This clonotype was counted only a few times. V gene TRBV7-9 combines with J gene TRBJ2-1; either TRBD1 or TRBD2 may fit D (6 bases each). There are 15 residues in the CDR3. Germline CDR1 and CDR2: SEHNR and FQNEAQ (reference sequence). The V end was cut by 1 base, the J end by 6 bases, with 13 bases between. The CDR3 loop reads CASSLVRGQGNEQFF. The DNA for the CDR3 is TGTGCCAGCAGCTTAGTCCGGGGGCAGGGCAATGAGCAGTTCTTC.

This clonotype was seen only a few times. The chain employs TRBV28 and TRBJ2-3; possible D gene TRBD2, 6 bases. The V end lost 2 bases, the J end lost 0 bases, and 12 bases lay between the germline ends. The CDR3 covers 16 residues. Germline V gene sequence: CDR1 MDHEN, CDR2 SYDVKM. The CDR3 protein is CASSLSAGTSTDTQYF. DNA for the CDR3: TGTGCCAGCAGTTTAAGTGCTGGGACTAGCACAGATACGCAGTATTTT.

The V gene is TRBV20-1, the J gene TRBJ2-3, with D perhaps TRBD2 (5 bases). V was clipped by 6 bases and J by 1 base, with 11 bases between them. CDR3 length: 13 amino acids. From germline, CDR1 is DFQATT and CDR2 SNEGSKA (reference sequence). The CDR3 loop is CSAEDGGTDTQYF. CDR3 sequence (DNA): TGCAGTGCCGAGGACGGGGGCACAGATACGCAGTATTTT.

Only a few counts were recorded for this clonotype. The chain combines TRBV28 with TRBJ2-4, with no clear D. From germline, CDR1 is MDHEN and CDR2 SYDVKM. V lost 3 bases, J lost 0 bases, and 9 bases lay in between. The CDR3 runs 15 residues. CDR3 in DNA: TGTGCCAGCAGTTTCCTCGGTATAGCCAAAAACATTCAGTACTTC. Translating gives CASSFLGIAKNIQYF. Drawing the rest from reference TRBV28 and TRBJ2-4, the complete variable domain is DVKVTQSSRYLVKRTGEKVFLECVQDMDHENMFWYRQDPGLGLRLIYFSYDVKMKEKGDIPEGYSVSREKKERFSLILESASTNQTSMYLCASSFLGIAKNIQYFGAGTRLSVL.

This clonotype was observed a handful of times. V gene TRBV20-1 combines with J gene TRBJ2-3; 9 nucleotides align to TRBD2. This CDR3 is built from 15 residues. Germline CDR1 and CDR2: DFQATT and SNEGSKA (reference sequence). V trimming: 5 bases; J trimming: 2 bases; junction bases outside the gene matches: 8. In DNA form, the CDR3 reads TGCAGTGCTCGAGGCGGGGGGGCTTACACAGATACGCAGTATTTT. Translation gives CSARGGGAYTDTQYF.

This clonotype was recorded only once. The V call is TRBV4-2, the J call TRBJ2-4, with TRBD2 matching 14 bases. The better agreement between TRBJ2-7 and the DNA end casts doubt on the J call. Germline V CDR1 and CDR2: LGHNA, YNFKEQ. CDR3 length equals 18 residues. The CDR3 bases are TGTGCCAGCAGCCGCGTAACGGGACTAGCGGGAGTCTCCTACGAGCAGTACTTC. Translation: CASSRVTGLAGVSYEQYF.

The chain couples TRBV5-1 to TRBJ1-6; the D gene is possibly TRBD1 (5 bases). Germline assignment: CDR1 SGHRS and CDR2 YFSETQ. This CDR3 is built from 15 residues. Trimming removed 0 bases at V and 7 bases at J, with 11 bases between. CDR3 coding DNA: TGCGCCAGCAGCTTGGCCGGGGGAGGGAATTCACCCCTCCACTTT. Residues: CASSLAGGGNSPLHF.

This clonotype was seen many times. The chain is built from TRBV27 and TRBJ1-2, with 7 nucleotides matching TRBD1. V was pared by 0 bases and J by 4 bases, with 8 bases of the junction left unmatched. CDR1 and CDR2 from the germline V gene are MNHEY and SMNVEV (reference sequence). This CDR3 is 16 amino acids long. The CDR3 region has the DNA TGTGCCAGCAGTTTATCCGGGACAGATCTTAGCTATGGCTACACCTTC. Its translation: CASSLSGTDLSYGYTF.

This clonotype was seen repeatedly, ten times or more. The chain is built from TRBV11-1 and TRBJ2-1; possible D gene TRBD2, 5 bases. This CDR3 spans 14 amino acids. V shed 5 bases and J shed 4 bases, with 12 bases lying between them. Germline lookup yields CDR1 SGHAT and CDR2 FQDESV (reference sequence). The CDR3 reads CASSAARGYNEQFF. CDR3 bases: TGTGCCAGCAGCGCCGCACGGGGATACAATGAGCAGTTCTTC.

The V gene is TRBV10-3, the J gene TRBJ2-7; the match to TRBD1 covers 8 bases. Germline trimming cut 7 bases from V and 0 bases from J; bases unmatched to any gene: 2. CDR3 length: 13 residues. Per germline, CDR1 ENHRY and CDR2 SYGVKD. The CDR3 protein is CAIKGTGSYEQYF. The CDR3 DNA is TGTGCCATCAAAGGGACAGGCTCCTACGAGCAGTACTTC.

V is TRBV10-3 and J is TRBJ2-1; 8 positions match TRBD1. After removal of 10 bases from V and 7 bases from J, the junction contained 9 bases not matched to a gene. Germline V gene lookup returns CDR1 ENHRY and CDR2 SYGVKD. The CDR3 has 13 amino acids. The CDR3 DNA sequence: TGTGCCACGAGCGAGACAGGGGAGAATGAGCAGTTCTTC. It codes for CATSETGENEQFF.

This clonotype was counted many times. This chain links TRBV7-9 with TRBJ2-3, with 7 bases identical to TRBD2. Looked up from germline, CDR1 is SEHNR and CDR2 is FQNEAQ (reference sequence). The CDR3 covers 16 residues. The junction had 6 bases not matched to a gene; V was cut back by 1 base and J by 2 bases. CDR3 DNA sequence: TGTGCCAGCAGCTTAGTGGGAGGGGTCTACACAGATACGCAGTATTTT. Amino acid sequence: CASSLVGGVYTDTQYF.

This clonotype has ten or more counts. The gene calls are TRBV3-1 and TRBJ2-5; D may be TRBD2 (6 bases). Looked up from germline, CDR1 is LGHDT and CDR2 is YNNKEL (reference sequence). The V and J ends lost 1 base and 5 bases respectively, with 17 bases between them. The length of the CDR3 is 16 residues. CDR3 in DNA: TGTGCCAGCAGCCAAGTCGCTAGCGTAGTCAGCGAGACCCAGTACTTC. The encoded protein is CASSQVASVVSETQYF.

This rearrangement joins TRBV6-1 to TRBJ2-4; D remains unclear. Near its end, the DNA agrees better with TRBJ2-7, so the J call may be wrong. The CDR3 covers 13 residues. From germline, CDR1 is MNHNS and CDR2 SASEGT. The CDR3 protein is CASRHSVTYEQYF. CDR3 DNA: TGTGCCAGCAGGCACAGTGTGACCTACGAGCAGTACTTC.

This clonotype was observed a handful of times. This chain joins TRBV6-2 or TRBV6-3 and TRBJ2-1; 8 bases map to TRBD2. This CDR3 spans 15 amino acids. Unmatched junction bases numbered 8, after V lost 4 bases and J lost 6 bases. CDR1 and CDR2 (germline): MNHEY, SVGEGT. The chain's CDR3 is CASSLSGSATNEQFF. DNA for the CDR3: TGTGCCAGCAGTTTGAGCGGGAGCGCTACCAATGAGCAGTTCTTC.

This clonotype was counted a few times. The chain joins TRBV7-6 to TRBJ1-2, with D uncertain. This CDR3 contains 16 residues. From germline, CDR1 is SGHVS and CDR2 FNYEAQ. Trimming stripped 1 base from V and 5 bases from J, with 17 bases between. In DNA, the CDR3 is TGTGCCAGCAGCTTAGAAAGCGGTACAAGGGATTATGGCTACACCTTC. Protein: CASSLESGTRDYGYTF.

The chain couples TRBV7-2 to TRBJ2-5, with TRBD2 matching 8 bases. CDR1 and CDR2 (germline): SGHTA, FQGNSA. This CDR3 region has 16 residues. With 2 bases clipped from V and 11 bases from J, the junction kept 16 bases outside the gene matches. The CDR3 region is CASSLSGTRANNEQYF. The CDR3 DNA reads TGTGCCAGCAGCTTATCCGGGACTAGGGCGAACAATGAGCAGTACTTC.

This chain links TRBV5-1 with TRBJ2-3; 14 bases fit TRBD2. This CDR3 comprises 18 residues. V lost 4 bases, J lost 2 bases, and 9 bases stayed unmatched. Germline CDR1 reads SGHRS; CDR2 reads YFSETQ. Here the CDR3 DNA reads TGCGCCAGCAGCCCGGAACGGACTAGCGGGGGGATCACAGATACGCAGTATTTT. Its protein product is CASSPERTSGGITDTQYF.

The chain has TRBV29-1 and TRBJ1-2; D is perhaps TRBD1 (6 bases). CDR3 size: 12 residues. Germline V gene data show CDR1 as SQVTM and CDR2 as ANQGSEA. Trimming removed 2 bases from V and 3 bases from J, with 7 bases in between. CDR3 protein: CSVETGYYGYTF. The CDR3, as DNA: TGCAGCGTTGAAACAGGGTACTATGGCTACACCTTC.

This clonotype has more than one count but fewer than ten. The chain recombines TRBV21-1 with TRBJ2-6; TRBD1, the D gene given by the table, was not confirmed from the DNA. TRBV21-1 is an annotated pseudogene. CDR3 length: 17 amino acids. The chain's CDR3 is CASSRRDRPGGANVLTF. The CDR3 DNA follows: TGTGCCAGCAGCCGCCGGGACAGGCCAGGTGGGGCCAACGTCCTGACTTTC.